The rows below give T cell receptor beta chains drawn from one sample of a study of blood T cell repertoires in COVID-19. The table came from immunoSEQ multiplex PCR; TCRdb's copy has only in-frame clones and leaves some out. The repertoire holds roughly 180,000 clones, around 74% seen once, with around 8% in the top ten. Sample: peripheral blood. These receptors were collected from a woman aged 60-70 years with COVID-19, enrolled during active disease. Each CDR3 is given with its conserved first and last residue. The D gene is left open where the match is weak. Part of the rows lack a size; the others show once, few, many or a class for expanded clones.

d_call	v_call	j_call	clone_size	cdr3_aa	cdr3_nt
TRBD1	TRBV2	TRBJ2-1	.	CASSVSRQGSSYNEQFF	TGTGCCAGCAGTGTCTCTCGACAGGGTAGCTCCTACAATGAGCAGTTCTTC
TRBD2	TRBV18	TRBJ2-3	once	CASSRRGLAGVGEVADTQYF	TGTGCCAGCTCACGAAGGGGACTAGCGGGAGTTGGTGAGGTCGCAGATACGCAGTATTTT
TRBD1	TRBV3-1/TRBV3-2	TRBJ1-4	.	CASSQDLRTGLEKLFF	TGTGCCAGCAGCCAAGATCTAAGGACAGGGCTTGAAAAACTGTTTTTT
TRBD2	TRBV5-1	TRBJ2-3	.	CASSSLAGADTQYF	TGCGCCAGCAGCTCTCTAGCGGGAGCGGATACGCAGTATTTT
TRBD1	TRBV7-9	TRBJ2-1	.	CASSPDRFTYNEQFF	TGTGCCAGCAGCCCGGACAGGTTCACCTACAATGAGCAGTTCTTC
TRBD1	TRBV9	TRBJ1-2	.	CASSARGQASNYGYTF	TGTGCCAGCAGCGCCCGGGGACAGGCGTCTAACTATGGCTACACCTTC
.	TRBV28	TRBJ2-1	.	CASSPGTHAYNEQFF	TGTGCCAGCAGTCCCGGGACTCACGCTTACAATGAGCAGTTCTTC
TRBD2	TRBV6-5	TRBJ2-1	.	CASRLAGGGEQFF	TGTGCCAGCCGACTAGCGGGGGGAGGTGAGCAGTTCTTC
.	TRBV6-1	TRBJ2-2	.	CASSGPRRGRNTGELFF	TGTGCCAGCAGTGGGCCTCGTCGGGGGAGGAACACCGGGGAGCTGTTTTTT
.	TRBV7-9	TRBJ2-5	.	CASSQTTGNAETQYF	TGTGCCAGCAGCCAAACAACAGGGAATGCGGAGACCCAGTACTTC
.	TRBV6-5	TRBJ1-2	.	CASTKRGGVDYGYTF	TGTGCCAGCACCAAGCGGGGGGGCGTCGACTATGGCTACACCTTC
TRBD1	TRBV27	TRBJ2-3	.	CASSLYDRGLTDTQYF	TGTGCCAGCAGTTTGTACGACAGGGGGCTAACAGATACGCAGTATTTT
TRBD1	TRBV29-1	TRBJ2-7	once	CSVWDRGSSYEQYF	TGCAGCGTATGGGACAGGGGGTCCTCCTACGAGCAGTACTTC
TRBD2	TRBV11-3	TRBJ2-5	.	CASRAGGLAGGSETQYF	TGTGCCAGCCGCGCCGGGGGGCTAGCGGGGGGCTCGGAGACCCAGTACTTC
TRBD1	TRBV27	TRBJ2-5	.	CASSWRQGNRETQYF	TGTGCCAGCAGTTGGCGACAGGGAAATAGGGAGACCCAGTACTTC
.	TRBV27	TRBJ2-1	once	CASSLSRHHEQFF	TGTGCCAGCAGTTTATCCCGACACCATGAGCAGTTCTTC
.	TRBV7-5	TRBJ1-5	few	CARSTDRGPGQPQHF	TGTGCCAGAAGCACCGACAGGGGGCCAGGTCAGCCCCAGCATTTT
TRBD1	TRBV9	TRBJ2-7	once	CASSTRDRGTGEQYF	TGTGCCAGCAGCACCCGGGACAGGGGTACGGGCGAGCAGTACTTC
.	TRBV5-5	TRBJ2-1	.	CASSLANRDEQFF	TGTGCCAGCAGCTTGGCCAACAGGGATGAGCAGTTCTTC
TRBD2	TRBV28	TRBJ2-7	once	CASSVAGVLYEQYF	TGTGCCAGCAGTGTAGCGGGAGTTCTCTACGAGCAGTACTTC
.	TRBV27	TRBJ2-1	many	CASSTGHGWQFF	TGTGCCAGCAGTACAGGACACGGCTGGCAGTTCTTC
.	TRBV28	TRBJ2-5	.	CASSYEYQETQYF	TGTGCCAGCAGTTATGAGTACCAAGAGACCCAGTACTTC
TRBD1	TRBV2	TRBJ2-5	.	CASSWDRGPGETQYF	TGTGCCAGCAGTTGGGACAGGGGACCAGGGGAGACCCAGTACTTC